The rows below give T cell receptor beta chains drawn from one sample of a study of blood T cell repertoires in COVID-19. The protocol was immunoSEQ multiplex PCR, while the TCRdb copy is restricted to in-frame clones and leaves out a portion. The data show under 50,000 clones, roughly 77% seen once. Sequences were obtained from peripheral blood. These TCRs come from a human donor with active or convalescent COVID-19. The donor label of this sample is uncertain. Each CDR3 is given with its conserved first and last residue. The D gene is left open where the match is weak. Only part of the rows carry a size: once, few, many, or a class if the clone is expanded.

abundance,j_gene,d_gene,v_gene,CDR3nt,CDR3aa
.,TRBJ1-2,.,TRBV7-9,TGTGCCAGCAGCTTAGAGGGGGTACAGGCCGGCGGCTACACCTTC,CASSLEGVQAGGYTF
.,TRBJ1-2,TRBD1,TRBV4-1,TGCGCCAGCAGCCAAACCAGGTCGGGACAGGGTCTCTCGGGCTATGGCTACACCTTC,CASSQTRSGQGLSGYGYTF
.,TRBJ2-2,.,TRBV28,TGTGCCAGCACCCTCAGGGGGGCCCCCGGGGAGCTGTTTTTT,CASTLRGAPGELFF
.,TRBJ1-1,TRBD1,TRBV7-8,TGTGCCAGCAGCTTAGTCAGGACAGGGAACGGGCCAAACACTGAAGCTTTCTTT,CASSLVRTGNGPNTEAFF
.,TRBJ1-5,.,TRBV19,TGTGCCAGTACAGGGATAGGTCAGCCCCAGCATTTT,CASTGIGQPQHF
.,TRBJ2-3,TRBD1,TRBV24-1,TGTGCCACCAGTGAAGCCGGGACAGGGGGTTCAGATACGCAGTATTTT,CATSEAGTGGSDTQYF
.,TRBJ1-1,.,TRBV27,TGTGCCAGCAGTTTAGGGCCGGGGGGCCCGAACACTGAAGCTTTCTTT,CASSLGPGGPNTEAFF
.,TRBJ1-5,TRBD1,TRBV4-2,TGTGCCAGCAGCTATACAGGGGGCAATCAGCCCCAGCATTTT,CASSYTGGNQPQHF
.,TRBJ1-1,TRBD1,TRBV29-1,TGCAGCGTCTTGACAGGGTTATACACTGAAGCTTTCTTT,CSVLTGLYTEAFF
.,TRBJ2-2,TRBD1,TRBV7-3,TGTGCCAGCAGCACGACAGGGGATCCCGGGGAGCTGTTTTTT,CASSTTGDPGELFF
.,TRBJ2-5,.,TRBV5-1,TGCGCCAGCAGCCCGACTAGGAAAGAGACCCAGTACTTC,CASSPTRKETQYF
.,TRBJ2-2,.,TRBV3-1/TRBV3-2,TGTGCCAGCAGCCTCTCTGCGAGCGGGGAGCTGTTTTTT,CASSLSASGELFF
few,TRBJ2-1,.,TRBV10-3,TGTGCCACCGAAACCGGGGACTCCTACAATGAGCAGTTCTTC,CATETGDSYNEQFF
.,TRBJ1-5,.,TRBV6-5,TGTGCCAGCAGCGACAGACACAGGGACAATCAGCCCCAGCATTTT,CASSDRHRDNQPQHF
.,TRBJ1-1,.,TRBV6-5,TGTGCCAGCAGTTACTCTCCAGGGCGGAACACTGAAGCTTTCTTT,CASSYSPGRNTEAFF
.,TRBJ2-5,.,TRBV6-6,TGTGCCTCCTCGGAGACAGGGACTGAGACCCAGTACTTC,CASSETGTETQYF
.,TRBJ2-7,.,TRBV9,TGTGCCAGCAGCGCCGTAGATCGGGGCGAGCAGTACTTC,CASSAVDRGEQYF
.,TRBJ2-3,TRBD2,TRBV19,TGTGTCAGTGGATCCCCGGTGGTAGCGGGAAGGGCTACGCAGTATTTT,CVSGSPVVAGRATQYF
.,TRBJ1-1,.,TRBV7-8,TGTGCCAGCAGCTTAGGGCTACCGGGAGTCAGAGCTTTCTTT,CASSLGLPGVRAFF
few,TRBJ2-3,TRBD2,TRBV7-3,TGTGCCAGCAGCAAAAGATCGGGAGGGCCGGCGGATACGCAGTATTTT,CASSKRSGGPADTQYF
.,TRBJ2-3,.,TRBV30,TGTGCCTGGAGTCGACTGGCTCATTTCACAGATACGCAGTATTTT,CAWSRLAHFTDTQYF
.,TRBJ2-1,TRBD2,TRBV11-1,TGTGCCAGCACTTTGGGGACTAGCGGGTTATACAATGAGCAGTTCTTC,CASTLGTSGLYNEQFF
once,TRBJ2-7,TRBD1,TRBV28,TGTGCCAGCAGGTCCTTTGCCGGGACAGGATCCTACGAGCAGTACTTC,CASRSFAGTGSYEQYF
.,TRBJ1-1,TRBD1,TRBV5-1,TGCGCCAGCAGCCCCCGACAGGGGAGCACTGAAGCTTTCTTT,CASSPRQGSTEAFF
.,TRBJ2-7,TRBD1,TRBV7-2,TGTGCCAGCAGCCGGGACAGGGCCTACTACGAGCAGTACTTC,CASSRDRAYYEQYF
.,TRBJ2-7,TRBD2,TRBV5-5,TGTGCCAGCAGCTCGGGGGCCCGACTAGCGGGTTCCTACGAGCAGTACTTC,CASSSGARLAGSYEQYF
once,TRBJ2-1,TRBD1,TRBV11-3,TGTGCCAGCAGCCGGGGGACAGGGGGCTACAATGAGCAGTTCTTC,CASSRGTGGYNEQFF
.,TRBJ1-2,TRBD1,TRBV19,TGTGCCAGTAGTACTCCCTTCGACAGGGGAGATGCTGGCTACACCTTC,CASSTPFDRGDAGYTF
.,TRBJ1-1,.,TRBV11-1,TGTGCCAGCAGCCCCCCACAGGGTAGGGCTGAAGCTTTCTTT,CASSPPQGRAEAFF
.,TRBJ2-5,TRBD2,TRBV5-4,TGTGCCAGCAGCCTATCTAGCGGAGACTTCCAAGAGACCCAGTACTTC,CASSLSSGDFQETQYF
.,TRBJ2-5,TRBD2,TRBV9,TGTGCCAGCAGCGTACGGCCCCTAGCGGGAGCAGAGACCCAGTACTTC,CASSVRPLAGAETQYF
.,TRBJ1-5,TRBD1,TRBV30,TGTGCCTGGAGTAAACAGGGGAGACAGCCCCAGCATTTT,CAWSKQGRQPQHF
.,TRBJ2-1,TRBD2,TRBV7-9,TGTGCCAGCAGCTCGGGTTTTCCCGCTAGCGGTAGGGGTCATGAGCAGTTCTTC,CASSSGFPASGRGHEQFF